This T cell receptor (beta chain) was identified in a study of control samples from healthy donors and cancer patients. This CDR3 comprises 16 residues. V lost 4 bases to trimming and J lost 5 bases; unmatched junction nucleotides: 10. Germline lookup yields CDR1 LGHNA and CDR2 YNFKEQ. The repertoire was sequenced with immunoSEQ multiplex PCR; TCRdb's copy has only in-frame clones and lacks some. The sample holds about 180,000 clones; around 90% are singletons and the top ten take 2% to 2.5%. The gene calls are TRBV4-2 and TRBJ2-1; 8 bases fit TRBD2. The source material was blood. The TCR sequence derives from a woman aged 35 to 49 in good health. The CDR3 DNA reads TGTGCCAGCAGCCCCTTCCAGGCGGGGGGCCACAATGAGCAGTTCTTC. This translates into CASSPFQAGGHNEQFF.